The rows below give T cell receptor beta chains drawn from one sample of a study of T cells in Graves' hyperthyroidism and ophthalmopathy. TCRdb analysed the multiplex PCR reads with MiXCR anew, one entry per CDR3 protein. Of about 560,000 distinct CDR3 sequences listed, about 14% were seen once; the top ten hold approximately 14%. The source material was blood. Receptor source: a woman aged 35 to 49 with Graves' hyperthyroidism. The CDR3 runs from the conserved cysteine through the conserved F or W. Fields, in order: CDR3 length, D gene, clone size, V gene, J gene, CDR3 DNA, CDR3 protein. D genes are given only for firm matches. Clone size, where shown, is once, few, many, or a class for clones that have expanded.

len: 16
d_gene: TRBD1
abundance: -
v_gene: TRBV4-2
j_gene: TRBJ1-3
CDR3nt: TGTGCCAGCAGCCAAGATACGTCGGGGACAGGGGACACCATATATTTT
CDR3aa: CASSQDTSGTGDTIYF

len: 15
d_gene: -
abundance: -
v_gene: TRBV6-2/TRBV6-3
j_gene: TRBJ2-5
CDR3nt: TGTGCCAGCAGTTCCCTTCGTGGGGGGAAAGAGACCCAGTACTTC
CDR3aa: CASSSLRGGKETQYF

len: 15
d_gene: TRBD1
abundance: once
v_gene: TRBV4-2
j_gene: TRBJ1-2
CDR3nt: TGTGCCAGCAGCCAAGATTTCAGGACAGGGGATGGCTACACCTTC
CDR3aa: CASSQDFRTGDGYTF

len: 14
d_gene: -
abundance: -
v_gene: TRBV11-2
j_gene: TRBJ2-1
CDR3nt: TGTGCCAGCAGCCCACGACTAGGGGTGGATGAGCAGTTCTTC
CDR3aa: CASSPRLGVDEQFF

len: 15
d_gene: TRBD2
abundance: -
v_gene: TRBV19
j_gene: TRBJ2-1
CDR3nt: TGTGCCAGTAGTATGTACAGCGGGAGCGGTAATGAGCAGTTCTTC
CDR3aa: CASSMYSGSGNEQFF

len: 12
d_gene: TRBD1
abundance: many
v_gene: TRBV30
j_gene: TRBJ1-2
CDR3nt: TGTGCCTGGAGCAGGACAGGTTATGGCTACACCTTC
CDR3aa: CAWSRTGYGYTF

len: 13
d_gene: -
abundance: -
v_gene: TRBV12-3/TRBV12-4
j_gene: TRBJ2-7
CDR3nt: TGTGCCAGCAGTCCCGGGATAAATTACGAGCAGTACTTC
CDR3aa: CASSPGINYEQYF

len: 15
d_gene: TRBD1
abundance: many
v_gene: TRBV7-2
j_gene: TRBJ2-1
CDR3nt: TGTGCCAGCAGTCGACAGGGGGCCACCTACAATGAGCAGTTCTTC
CDR3aa: CASSRQGATYNEQFF

len: 15
d_gene: -
abundance: few
v_gene: TRBV19
j_gene: TRBJ1-2
CDR3nt: TGTGCCAGTAATCCCACCGGGACGGCAAGCTATGGCTACACCTTC
CDR3aa: CASNPTGTASYGYTF

len: 15
d_gene: -
abundance: many
v_gene: TRBV11-2
j_gene: TRBJ2-3
CDR3nt: TGTGCCAGCAGCTTTCGGGAACGGAGCACAGATACGCAGTATTTT
CDR3aa: CASSFRERSTDTQYF

len: 15
d_gene: -
abundance: -
v_gene: TRBV6-4
j_gene: TRBJ2-1
CDR3nt: TGTGCCAGCAGTGACTTGTCACAGGGGAGGGATGAGCAGTTCTTC
CDR3aa: CASSDLSQGRDEQFF

len: 15
d_gene: TRBD2
abundance: many
v_gene: TRBV25-1
j_gene: TRBJ2-1
CDR3nt: TGTGCCAGCAGTGAGACTAGCCGCAGCCGTCATGAGCAGTTCTTC
CDR3aa: CASSETSRSRHEQFF

len: 13
d_gene: -
abundance: -
v_gene: TRBV3-1
j_gene: TRBJ2-2
CDR3nt: TGTGCCAGCAGCCAAGTGGTCGCCGGGGAGCTGTTTTTT
CDR3aa: CASSQVVAGELFF

len: 18
d_gene: TRBD2
abundance: many
v_gene: TRBV7-2
j_gene: TRBJ2-1
CDR3nt: TGTGCCAGCAGCTTAGCGAAAGCTAGCGGGAGGAGAAACAATGAGCAGTTCTTC
CDR3aa: CASSLAKASGRRNNEQFF

len: 12
d_gene: -
abundance: many
v_gene: TRBV20-1
j_gene: TRBJ2-7
CDR3nt: TGCAGTGCTAGAGGGCAAGGGTACGAGCAGTACTTC
CDR3aa: CSARGQGYEQYF

len: 18
d_gene: -
abundance: many
v_gene: TRBV9
j_gene: TRBJ2-2
CDR3nt: TGTGCCAGCAGCGTAGTTGGTAGCCTAATAACGAACACCGGGGAGCTGTTTTTT
CDR3aa: CASSVVGSLITNTGELFF

len: 14
d_gene: -
abundance: few
v_gene: TRBV2
j_gene: TRBJ1-4
CDR3nt: TGTGCCAGCACCTCAGGGACTGGTAATGAAAAACTGTTTTTT
CDR3aa: CASTSGTGNEKLFF

len: 14
d_gene: -
abundance: many
v_gene: TRBV7-9
j_gene: TRBJ1-1
CDR3nt: TGTGCCACCCTGCCGTTTAACATGAACACTGAAGCTTTCTTT
CDR3aa: CATLPFNMNTEAFF

len: 13
d_gene: -
abundance: -
v_gene: TRBV20-1
j_gene: TRBJ2-7
CDR3nt: TGCAGTGCTCACTACAGGAGTTCCTACGAGCAGTACTTC
CDR3aa: CSAHYRSSYEQYF

len: 19
d_gene: -
abundance: few
v_gene: TRBV6-1
j_gene: TRBJ2-1
CDR3nt: TGTGCCACCTCCCTCAGGATGTCGGGACTCACAGTCTCCTACAATGAGCAGTTCTTC
CDR3aa: CATSLRMSGLTVSYNEQFF

len: 12
d_gene: -
abundance: few
v_gene: TRBV4-2
j_gene: TRBJ1-4
CDR3nt: TGTGCCAGCAGCCAATGGGAGAGTCTCCTGTTTTTT
CDR3aa: CASSQWESLLFF

len: 13
d_gene: TRBD1
abundance: many
v_gene: TRBV29-1
j_gene: TRBJ2-1
CDR3nt: TGCAGCGTTGGAGACAGGGGGAAGGATGAGCAGTTCTTC
CDR3aa: CSVGDRGKDEQFF